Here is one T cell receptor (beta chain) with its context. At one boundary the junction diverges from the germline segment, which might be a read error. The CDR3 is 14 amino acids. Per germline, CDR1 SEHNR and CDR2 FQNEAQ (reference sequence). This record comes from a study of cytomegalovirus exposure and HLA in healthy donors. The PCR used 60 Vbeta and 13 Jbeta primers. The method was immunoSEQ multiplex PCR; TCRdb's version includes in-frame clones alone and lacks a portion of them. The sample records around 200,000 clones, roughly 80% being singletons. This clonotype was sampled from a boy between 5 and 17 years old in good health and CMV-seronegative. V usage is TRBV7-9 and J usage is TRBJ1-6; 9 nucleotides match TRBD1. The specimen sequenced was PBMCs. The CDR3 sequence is CSSSFPGQGGPLHF. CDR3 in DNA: TGTTCCAGCAGCTTCCCGGGACAGGGAGGACCCCTCCACTTT.